This T cell receptor beta chain was documented in a study of T cells after yellow fever vaccination. This clonotype came up a few times. Between the trimmed V and J ends, which lost 3 bases and 7 bases, there was a span of 12 bases. Germline V gene sequence: CDR1 GTSNPN, CDR2 SVGIG (reference sequence). CDR3 length: 12 residues. MiXCR, applied by TCRdb to the 5' RACE reads, yields one record per CDR3 protein. There are 500,000 to 650,000 distinct CDR3 sequences in the sample; 12% occur only once, and 14% to 15% lies in the top ten. The sequenced sample was PBMCs, obtained on the day of the yellow fever booster vaccination. J is TRBJ2-5 and V is TRBV30, with D perhaps given as TRBD1 or TRBD2 (5 bases each). The source is a man younger than 40 who received the YFV17D yellow fever vaccine. The CDR3 loop reads CAWSVGDGTQYF. CDR3 nucleotides: TGTGCCTGGAGCGTGGGGGACGGGACCCAGTACTTC.